The source of this T cell receptor (beta chain) is a study of blood T cell repertoires in COVID-19. Some clones are missing from TCRdb's copy, which holds only in-frame ones; the method was immunoSEQ multiplex PCR. The data contain about 260,000 clones, 88% of them singletons. The TCR originated in a woman in her fifties or sixties who had recovered from COVID-19. Sequencing was performed on PBMCs or T cells enriched from blood (not recorded which).

DNA for the CDR3: TGTGCCAGCAGCCAAGTGGGGACAGGGGGGCCCTACGAGCAGTACTTC. The encoded protein is CASSQVGTGGPYEQYF. This chain uses TRBV4-2 with TRBJ2-7, with TRBD1 matching 11 bases. The junction had 4 bases not matched to a gene; V was cut back by 1 base and J by 2 bases. Looked up from germline, CDR1 is LGHNA and CDR2 is YNFKEQ. CDR3 size: 16 residues.